A single sample is the source of the 25 T cell receptor beta chains below, sequenced in a study of cytomegalovirus exposure and HLA in healthy donors. PCR primers comprised 60 Vbeta and 13 Jbeta primers. Here immunoSEQ multiplex PCR was the method, and the copy in TCRdb shows in-frame clones only, minus some. This table has about 150,000 clones, less than 85% appearing once. The sample taken for sequencing was PBMCs. The source is a man aged 35 to 55 in good health and CMV-seronegative.

The chain employs TRBV7-9 and TRBJ2-5; 9 bases agree with TRBD1. V trimming: 5 bases; J trimming: 5 bases; junction bases outside the gene matches: 6. CDR3 length: 14 residues. The germline V gene encodes CDR1 SEHNR and CDR2 FQNEAQ (reference sequence). The CDR3 spells CASSPRQGGETQYF. Written as DNA, the CDR3 is TGTGCCAGCAGCCCTAGACAGGGGGGGGAGACCCAGTACTTC.

This chain uses TRBV2 with TRBJ2-3; the D gene is possibly TRBD2 (5 bases). The CDR3 consists of 16 residues. Germline V gene data show CDR1 as SNHLY and CDR2 as FYNNEI. Trimming took 4 bases from V and 1 from J, leaving 15 bases between them. The CDR3 coding sequence is TGTGCCAGCAGTGGAAACACTAGGATTCGCACAGATACGCAGTATTTT. Its protein is CASSGNTRIRTDTQYF.

This clone was detected only a few times. The chain uses TRBV4-3 and TRBJ1-5; perhaps TRBD1 as D (6 bases). CDR1 is LGHNA and CDR2 is YSLEER in the germline V gene. Trimming removed 4 bases from V and 5 bases from J, with 15 bases in between. The length of the CDR3 is 15 residues. Here the CDR3 DNA reads TGCGCCAGCAGCCGAATCCGGGACACGGATCAGCCCCAGCATTTT. Translating it yields CASSRIRDTDQPQHF.

This chain links TRBV5-1 with TRBJ1-5, with 9 bases identical to TRBD1. Trimming removed 0 bases from V and 5 bases from J; junction bases left unmatched: 0. The CDR3 runs to 14 residues. Germline CDR1 SGHRS, CDR2 YFSETQ. The CDR3 sequence is CASSLGDRDQPQHF. CDR3 coding DNA: TGCGCCAGCAGCTTGGGGGACAGGGATCAGCCCCAGCATTTT.

This chain uses TRBV7-2 with TRBJ2-5; TRBD1 aligns across 8 bases. V was pared by 5 bases and J by 5 bases, with 4 bases of the junction left unmatched. CDR3 length equals 13 residues. Per the germline V gene, CDR1 is SGHTA and CDR2 is FQGNSA. DNA of the CDR3: TGTGCCAGCAGCCGGACAGGGAAGGAGACCCAGTACTTC. Protein: CASSRTGKETQYF. The complete variable domain, with remaining parts taken from reference TRBV7-2 and TRBJ2-5, reads GAGVSQSPSNKVTEKGKDVELRCDPISGHTALYWYRQSLGQGLEFLIYFQGNSAPDKSGLPSDRFSAERTGGSVSTLTIQRTQQEDSAVYLCASSRTGKETQYFGPGTRLLVL.

This clone came up a few times. The rearrangement links TRBV19 to TRBJ2-3; a possible D gene is TRBD1 (6 bases). V was cut by 8 bases and J by 0 bases, with 15 bases left in between. The CDR3 is 15 amino acids. Germline values: CDR1 LNHDA, CDR2 SQIVND (reference sequence). In nucleotides, the CDR3 is TGTGCCAGTGGCGAACAGGGAACTAGCACAGATACGCAGTATTTT. This sequence encodes CASGEQGTSTDTQYF.

The V and J genes are TRBV28 and TRBJ2-3; 10 nucleotides line up with TRBD2. The CDR3 length is 19 residues. V gave up 2 bases and J gave up 0 bases; unmatched junction bases: 11. CDR1 MDHEN and CDR2 SYDVKM come from the germline V gene. CDR3 amino acids: CASSLQTSGADISTDTQYF. CDR3 nucleotides: TGTGCCAGCAGTTTACAAACTAGCGGGGCGGACATTAGCACAGATACGCAGTATTTT.

This chain connects TRBV7-3 to TRBJ2-3, with 7 bases fitting TRBD2. CDR3 length: 16 amino acids. V dropped 1 base and J dropped 1; count of bases not matched to a gene: 5. Looked up from germline, CDR1 is SGHTA and CDR2 is FQGTGA. CDR3 in DNA: TGTGCCAGCAGCTTAATGGGCGGGGGTGGCACAGATACGCAGTATTTT. Encoded protein: CASSLMGGGGTDTQYF.

The chain carries TRBV6-6 and TRBJ1-5; maybe TRBD1 (5 bases). V shed 6 bases and J shed 3 bases, with 12 bases lying between them. In germline, CDR1 is MNHNY, CDR2 SVGAGI (reference sequence). The CDR3 loop spans 14 amino acids. CDR3 protein: CASSRDRFNQPQHF. CDR3 nucleotides: TGTGCCAGCAGCCGAGACAGATTCAATCAGCCCCAGCATTTT.

The J gene is TRBJ2-7, the V gene TRBV28, with 8 positions matching TRBD2. Germline-derived CDR1 and CDR2 are MDHEN and SYDVKM. J gave up 5 bases and V 3 bases, and 6 bases lay outside the gene matches. This CDR3 has 14 amino acids. The CDR3 sequence: CASSFRGGLHEQYF. In DNA, the CDR3 is TGTGCCAGCAGTTTTCGGGGGGGCCTCCACGAGCAGTACTTC.

The rearrangement uses TRBV29-1 and TRBJ2-1; maybe TRBD2 (6 bases). V was pared by 7 bases and J by 4 bases, with 8 bases between. The CDR3 is 11 residues long. Looked up from germline, CDR1 is SQVTM and CDR2 is ANQGSEA. CDR3 nucleotides: TGCAGCGGGGACTTTTACAATGAGCAGTTCTTC. Its translation: CSGDFYNEQFF.

This clone was seen more than once but under ten times. V is TRBV6-5 and J is TRBJ1-2; TRBD1 aligns across 7 bases. Germline-derived CDR1 and CDR2 are MNHEY and SVGAGI. The CDR3 is made up of 16 amino acids. Trimming at V came to 1 base and at J to 4 bases, leaving 9 bases not matched to a gene. The CDR3 nucleotides read TGTGCCAGCAGTTACTGGGGACAGTCGGGAGCCTATGGCTACACCTTC. This gives the protein CASSYWGQSGAYGYTF.

This clone occurred once. This rearrangement joins TRBV4-1 to TRBJ2-7, with TRBD1 matching 8 bases. CDR3 size: 14 residues. Germline CDR1 is MGHRA and CDR2 is YSYEKL. With 2 bases clipped from V and 3 bases from J, the junction kept 3 bases outside the gene matches. CDR3 nucleotides: TGCGCCAGCAGCCAAACCGGACAGGGCTACGAGCAGTACTTC. Protein product: CASSQTGQGYEQYF.

J is TRBJ1-1 and V is TRBV6-6; 8 bases match TRBD1. The V segment lost 8 bases and the J segment 5 bases; nucleotides outside the gene matches: 7. The CDR3 contains 13 residues. CDR1 MNHNY and CDR2 SVGAGI come from the germline V gene (reference sequence). The CDR3 region has the DNA TGTGCCAGCCGTACAGGGGGTGGAACTGAAGCTTTCTTT. It translates to CASRTGGGTEAFF.

V is TRBV27 and J is TRBJ1-5; 7 bases line up with TRBD1. CDR3 size: 14 residues. CDR1 and CDR2 from the germline V gene are MNHEY and SMNVEV (reference sequence). The V gene end was trimmed by 4 bases and the J gene end by 2 bases; junction bases not matched to a gene: 2. The CDR3 here is CASSSTGGNQPQHF. Written as DNA, the CDR3 is TGTGCCAGCAGTTCTACAGGGGGCAATCAGCCCCAGCATTTT.

J is TRBJ1-4 and V is TRBV30; D is uncertain. This CDR3 comprises 15 residues. Germline CDR1 and CDR2: GTSNPN and SVGIG (reference sequence). The ends were cut back, 0 bases at V and 5 bases at J, with 13 bases in the middle. The CDR3 region is CAWSVLAAANEKLFF. The CDR3 nucleotides are TGTGCCTGGAGTGTACTGGCGGCCGCGAATGAAAAACTGTTTTTT.

The chain recombines TRBV19 with TRBJ2-1, with D tentatively TRBD2 (6 bases). V was cut by 7 bases and J by 3 bases, with 10 bases left in between. Germline loops: CDR1 LNHDA, CDR2 SQIVND (reference sequence). This CDR3 is 13 amino acids long. CDR3 sequence reads: CASNQGLYNEQFF. CDR3 sequence (DNA): TGTGCCAGTAATCAGGGACTCTACAATGAGCAGTTCTTC.

The V call is TRBV6-1, the J call TRBJ2-7; TRBD2 aligns across 8 bases. V shed 1 base, J shed 4 bases, and the junction held 6 bases outside the gene matches. Germline V gene lookup returns CDR1 MNHNS and CDR2 SASEGT. This CDR3 is built from 15 residues. CDR3 protein: CASSEEGRGGYEQYF. The CDR3 DNA is TGTGCCAGCAGTGAAGAGGGCCGGGGGGGATACGAGCAGTACTTC.

The J gene is TRBJ2-3, the V gene TRBV5-1; 16 nucleotides align to TRBD2. This CDR3 has 18 amino acids. V dropped 4 bases and J dropped 3; count of bases not matched to a gene: 8. The germline V gene encodes CDR1 SGHRS and CDR2 YFSETQ. The CDR3 DNA sequence: TGCGCCAGCAGCCCGGGACTAGCGGGAGGGCCGTCAACAGATACGCAGTATTTT. Protein sequence: CASSPGLAGGPSTDTQYF.

This clone occurred once. CDR3 sequence: CASNFAGPIYNEQFF. In nucleotides, the CDR3 is TGTGCCAGCAATTTTGCGGGGCCAATCTACAATGAGCAGTTCTTC. This sequence joins TRBV27 and TRBJ2-1; perhaps TRBD2 as D (6 bases). Deletions cut 7 bases from V and 3 bases from J, with 16 bases between. Germline V gene lookup returns CDR1 MNHEY and CDR2 SMNVEV (reference sequence). This CDR3 has 15 residues.

The rearrangement uses TRBV23-1 and TRBJ2-7; 13 nucleotides align to TRBD2. TRBV23-1 is designated an ORF whose function remains uncertain. V lost 7 bases and J lost 2; bases outside the gene matches: 14. This CDR3 contains 18 residues. The CDR3 sequence: CASTTQPGLAGVAYEQYF. CDR3 DNA: TGCGCCAGCACCACTCAACCAGGACTAGCGGGAGTAGCCTACGAGCAGTACTTC.

This clone came up once. The chain is built from TRBV19 and TRBJ2-7; possibly TRBD1 for D (6 bases). The CDR3 sequence is 13 residues long. Germline CDR1 reads LNHDA; CDR2 reads SQIVND (reference sequence). V was pared by 6 bases and J by 3 bases, with 12 bases between. The CDR3 coding sequence is TGTGCCAGTAGCCCAGGGGTGGACTACGAGCAGTACTTC. Its translation is CASSPGVDYEQYF.

The chain links TRBV6-5 to TRBJ2-3, with 11 nucleotides matching TRBD2. Germline trimming cut 4 bases from V and 3 bases from J; bases unmatched to any gene: 6. CDR1 is MNHEY and CDR2 is SVGAGI in the germline V gene. There are 16 residues in the CDR3. This CDR3 is CASSSRTSGFTDTQYF. CDR3 DNA sequence: TGTGCCAGCAGTTCGCGGACTAGCGGGTTTACAGATACGCAGTATTTT.

Regarding this clone: Different DNA sequences within this sample yield the same CDR3. The rearrangement uses TRBV19 and TRBJ1-2; 7 bases line up with TRBD1. This CDR3 is built from 13 residues. Looked up from germline, CDR1 is LNHDA and CDR2 is SQIVND (reference sequence). V shed 5 bases and J 2 bases; nucleotides not matched to a gene: 2. CDR3 coding DNA: TGTGCCAGTAGTGTACAGGGGAACTATGGCTACACCTTC. It codes for CASSVQGNYGYTF.

This rearrangement joins TRBV7-3 to TRBJ2-5, with 8 bases aligning to TRBD2. V lost 5 bases, J lost 4 bases, and 15 bases stayed unmatched. Germline CDR1 SGHTA, CDR2 FQGTGA. The length of the CDR3 is 17 residues. In DNA form, the CDR3 reads TGTGCCAGCAGCCCCCGCCTGGGACTAGGAAAGGGAGAGACCCAGTACTTC. Translation gives CASSPRLGLGKGETQYF. Full variable domain (outside the CDR3, taken from reference TRBV7-3 and TRBJ2-5): GAGVSQTPSNKVTEKGKYVELRCDPISGHTALYWYRQSLGQGPEFLIYFQGTGAADDSGLPNDRFFAVRPEGSVSTLKIQRTERGDSAVYLCASSPRLGLGKGETQYFGPGTRLLVL.